This entry concerns a single T cell receptor (beta chain). The specificity of this receptor is unknown. Base quality data are lacking; no much larger clone is found one base away. V lost 1 base and J lost 3 bases; the stretch between them is 4 bases long. The germline V gene (reference sequence) supplies CDR1 LNHNV and CDR2 YYDKDF. Measured from the cysteine to the phenylalanine, the CDR3 is 13 residues long. The CDR3 DNA has 39 bases and is translated from base 1. This entry belongs to a study of spatial heterogeneity in lung cancer (dated 2019 in TCRdb). With respect to the entire study: More beta-chain than alpha-chain transcripts were consistently detected, likely reflecting higher beta-chain transcript abundance. In non-small cell lung cancer, the study made a quantitative comparison of TCR alpha and beta repertoires among multiple tumor regions, matched nontumor lung and blood. Both alpha and beta chains were TCR-sequenced in samples taken at surgery, namely 220 tumor regions, under 80 matched nontumor lung samples and over 55 PBMC samples. Nonsynonymous mutation counts, determined by whole-exome sequencing of tumor tissue, were related to features of the TCR repertoire. In the raw uncorrected reads, each unique combination of TCR and UMI appeared on average more than ten times. Study-wide findings and limitations: Ubiquitous expanded tumor TCRs were detected in blood more often at tumor resection than at routine follow-up. Confirming at a functional level the hypothesis that regional TCRs recognize regional mutations was considered to require additional single-cell paired TCR alpha and beta sequencing.

The time point label on this specimen signifies: sample taken at primary tumor resection. The donors were 70 or so patients from the lung TRACERx cohort who had early-stage, untreated non-small cell lung cancer. Without any cell sorting, TCR sequencing was performed on whole RNA extracted either from tumor and nontumor lung tissue or from cryopreserved PBMC samples. Only patients for whom sufficient RNA was available from at least two tumor regions were selected for TCR sequencing. Preparation of the library involved 5' RACE. TCRdb shows the sequencer as NextSeq 500. To allow correction of PCR and sequencing errors, the TCR library protocol tagged every TCR cDNA molecule with a unique molecular identifier. In the authors' own workflow: TCR identification, UMI-based error correction and CDR3 extraction were all carried out with Decombinator tools. TCRs above a frequency of 2 per 1,000, corresponding to the top 1% of the tumor frequency distribution, were defined as expanded. Each repertoire was subsampled 100 times to 5,000 TCRs, after which Renyi diversity was computed with the R vegan package. To build CDR3 similarity networks, amino acid triplet string-kernel similarity was used, and CDR3s were connected when their pairwise similarity was above 0.82. The public reads were reanalyzed by TCRdb: fastp trimming at Q25, MiXCR alignment, in-frame beta chains only. Each CDR3 protein appears once, grouped with its most common genes and DNA. The V and J calls shown here were made by TCRdb, not taken from the authors' results. The sample profile shows tens of thousands of distinct CDR3 sequences; roughly 12% of them were found once. Over 40% of the sample rests with the top ten.

The specimen was PBMCs, collected at surgery. The receptor was isolated from a male donor with early-stage non-small cell lung cancer. The chain is assembled from TRBV15 and TRBJ1-3; the D gene remains uncertain. The DNA sequence reads TGTGCCACCAGCAGAGGAAATGGAAACACCATATATTTT. The encoded protein is CATSRGNGNTIYF.